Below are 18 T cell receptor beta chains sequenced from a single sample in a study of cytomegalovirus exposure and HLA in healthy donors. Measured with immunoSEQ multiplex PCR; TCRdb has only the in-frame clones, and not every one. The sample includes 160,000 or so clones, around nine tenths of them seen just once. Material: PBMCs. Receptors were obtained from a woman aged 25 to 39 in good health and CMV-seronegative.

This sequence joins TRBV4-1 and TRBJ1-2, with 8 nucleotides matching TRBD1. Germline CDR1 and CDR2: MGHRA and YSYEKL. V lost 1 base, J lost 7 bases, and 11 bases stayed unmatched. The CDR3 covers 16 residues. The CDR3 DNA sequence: TGCGCCAGCAGCCAAGTCGCGTCGGGGACAGGCCTTGGCTACACCTTC. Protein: CASSQVASGTGLGYTF.

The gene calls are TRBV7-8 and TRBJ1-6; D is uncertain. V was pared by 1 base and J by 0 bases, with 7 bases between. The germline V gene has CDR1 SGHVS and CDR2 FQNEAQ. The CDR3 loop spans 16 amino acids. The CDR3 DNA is TGTGCCAGCAGCTTAGAAAACTTCTCCTATAATTCACCCCTCCACTTT. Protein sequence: CASSLENFSYNSPLHF.

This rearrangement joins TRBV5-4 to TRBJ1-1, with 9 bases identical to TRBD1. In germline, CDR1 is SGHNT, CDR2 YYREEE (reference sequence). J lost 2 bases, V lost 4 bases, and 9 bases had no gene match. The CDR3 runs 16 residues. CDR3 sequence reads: CASSALQGARNTEAFF. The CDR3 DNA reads TGTGCCAGCAGCGCATTACAGGGGGCTCGAAACACTGAAGCTTTCTTT.

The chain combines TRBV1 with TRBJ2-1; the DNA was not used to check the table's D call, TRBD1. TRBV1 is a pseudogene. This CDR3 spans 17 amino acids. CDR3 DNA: TGCACCAGCAGCCAACGGACAGGGCGTATGCTGTACAATGAGCAGTTCTTC. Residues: CTSSQRTGRMLYNEQFF.

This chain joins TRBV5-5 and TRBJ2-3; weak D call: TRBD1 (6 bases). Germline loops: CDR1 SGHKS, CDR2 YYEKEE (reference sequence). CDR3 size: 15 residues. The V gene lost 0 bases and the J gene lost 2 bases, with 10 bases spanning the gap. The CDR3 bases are TGTGCCAGCAGCTTGGGGGGGACATCCACAGATACGCAGTATTTT. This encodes CASSLGGTSTDTQYF.

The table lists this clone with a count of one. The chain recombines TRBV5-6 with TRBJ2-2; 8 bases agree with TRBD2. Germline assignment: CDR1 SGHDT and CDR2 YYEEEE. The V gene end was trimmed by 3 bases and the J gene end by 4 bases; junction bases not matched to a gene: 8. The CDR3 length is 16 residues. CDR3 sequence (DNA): TGTGCCAGCAGCTACTCGGGACTAGTAGGCACCGGGGAGCTGTTTTTT. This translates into CASSYSGLVGTGELFF.

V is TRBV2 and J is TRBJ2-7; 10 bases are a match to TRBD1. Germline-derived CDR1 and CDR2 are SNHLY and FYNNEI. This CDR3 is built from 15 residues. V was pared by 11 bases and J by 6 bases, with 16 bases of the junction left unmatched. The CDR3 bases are TGTGCCGCTCGCGGCGGGACAGGGGCACCGGGCGAGCAGTACTTC. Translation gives CAARGGTGAPGEQYF.

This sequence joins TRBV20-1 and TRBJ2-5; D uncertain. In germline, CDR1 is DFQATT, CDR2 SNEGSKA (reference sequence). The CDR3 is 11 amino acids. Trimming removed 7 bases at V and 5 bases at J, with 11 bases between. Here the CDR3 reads CSGWAVETQYF. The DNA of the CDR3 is TGCAGTGGCTGGGCCGTTGAGACCCAGTACTTC.

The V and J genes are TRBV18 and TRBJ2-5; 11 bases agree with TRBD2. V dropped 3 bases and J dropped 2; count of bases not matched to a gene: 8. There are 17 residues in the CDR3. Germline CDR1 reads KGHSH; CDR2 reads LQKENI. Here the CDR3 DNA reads TGTGCCAGCTCACCCTCAATGGGACTAGCGGATCAAGAGACCCAGTACTTC. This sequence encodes CASSPSMGLADQETQYF.

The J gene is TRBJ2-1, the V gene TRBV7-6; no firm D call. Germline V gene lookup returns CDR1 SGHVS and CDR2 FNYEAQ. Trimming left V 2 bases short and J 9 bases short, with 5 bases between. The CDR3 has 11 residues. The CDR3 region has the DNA TGTGCCAGCAGCTTAACGGGTGAGCAGTTCTTC. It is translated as CASSLTGEQFF.

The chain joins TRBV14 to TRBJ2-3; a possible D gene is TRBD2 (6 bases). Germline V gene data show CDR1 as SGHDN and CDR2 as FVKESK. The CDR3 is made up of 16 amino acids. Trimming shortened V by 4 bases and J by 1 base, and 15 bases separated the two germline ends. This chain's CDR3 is CASSPNRGRRTDTQYF. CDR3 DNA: TGTGCCAGCAGCCCAAATCGGGGGAGACGCACAGATACGCAGTATTTT.

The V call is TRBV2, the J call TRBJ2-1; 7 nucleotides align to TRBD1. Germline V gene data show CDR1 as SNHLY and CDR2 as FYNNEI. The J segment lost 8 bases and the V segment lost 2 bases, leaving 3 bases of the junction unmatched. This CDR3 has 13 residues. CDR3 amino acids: CASSEWQGDEQFF. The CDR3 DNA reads TGTGCCAGCAGTGAATGGCAGGGGGATGAGCAGTTCTTC.

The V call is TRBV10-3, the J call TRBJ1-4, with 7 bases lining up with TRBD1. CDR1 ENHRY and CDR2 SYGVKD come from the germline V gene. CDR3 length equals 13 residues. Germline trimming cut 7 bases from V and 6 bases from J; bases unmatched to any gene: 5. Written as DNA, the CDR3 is TGTGCCATCAAGGAGGGGGCCGATGAAAAACTGTTTTTT. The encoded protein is CAIKEGADEKLFF.

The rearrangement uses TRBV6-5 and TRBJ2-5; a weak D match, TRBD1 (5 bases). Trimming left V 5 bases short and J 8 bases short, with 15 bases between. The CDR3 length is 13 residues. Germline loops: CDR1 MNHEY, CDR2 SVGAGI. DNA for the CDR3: TGTGCCAGCAGTAGTAGGGGCAGACCTACCCAGTACTTC. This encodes CASSSRGRPTQYF.

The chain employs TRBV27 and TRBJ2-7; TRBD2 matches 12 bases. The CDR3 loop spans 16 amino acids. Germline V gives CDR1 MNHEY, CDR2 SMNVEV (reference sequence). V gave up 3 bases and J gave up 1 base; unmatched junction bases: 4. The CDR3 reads CASSFLAGGLSYEQYF. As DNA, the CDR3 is TGTGCCAGCAGTTTTCTAGCGGGGGGGCTTTCCTACGAGCAGTACTTC.

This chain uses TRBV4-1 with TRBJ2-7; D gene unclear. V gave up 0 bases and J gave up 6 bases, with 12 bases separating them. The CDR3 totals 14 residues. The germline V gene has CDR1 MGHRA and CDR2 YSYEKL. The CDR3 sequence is CASSQDRRVGEQYF. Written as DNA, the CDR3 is TGCGCCAGCAGCCAAGATCGTCGGGTTGGCGAGCAGTACTTC.

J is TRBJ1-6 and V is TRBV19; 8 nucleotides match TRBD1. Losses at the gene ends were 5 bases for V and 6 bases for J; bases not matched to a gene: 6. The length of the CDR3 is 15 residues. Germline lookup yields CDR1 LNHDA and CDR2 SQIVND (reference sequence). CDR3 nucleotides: TGTGCCAGTAGTGTCGGACAGGGAGGTAATTCACCCCTCCACTTT. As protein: CASSVGQGGNSPLHF. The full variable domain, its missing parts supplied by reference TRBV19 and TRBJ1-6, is DGGITQSPKYLFRKEGQNVTLSCEQNLNHDAMYWYRQDPGQGLRLIYYSQIVNDFQKGDIAEGYSVSREKKESFPLTVTSAQKNPTAFYLCASSVGQGGNSPLHFGNGTRLTVT.

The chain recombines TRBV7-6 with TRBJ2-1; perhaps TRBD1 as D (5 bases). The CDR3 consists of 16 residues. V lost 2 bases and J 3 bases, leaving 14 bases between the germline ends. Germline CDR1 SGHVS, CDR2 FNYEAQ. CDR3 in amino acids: CASSLRGQLDYNEQFF. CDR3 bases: TGTGCCAGCAGCTTAAGGGGCCAGTTGGACTACAATGAGCAGTTCTTC.